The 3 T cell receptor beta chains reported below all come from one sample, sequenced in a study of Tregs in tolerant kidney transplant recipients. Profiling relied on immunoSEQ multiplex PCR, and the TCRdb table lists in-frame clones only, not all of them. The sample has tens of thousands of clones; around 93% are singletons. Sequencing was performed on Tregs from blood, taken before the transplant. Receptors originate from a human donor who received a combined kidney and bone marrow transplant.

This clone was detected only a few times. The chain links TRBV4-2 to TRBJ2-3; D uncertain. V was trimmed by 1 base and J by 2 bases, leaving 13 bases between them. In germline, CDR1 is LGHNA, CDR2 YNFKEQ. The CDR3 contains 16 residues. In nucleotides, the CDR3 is TGTGCCAGCAGCCAAGGCGGCAATAATCCCACAGATACGCAGTATTTT. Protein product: CASSQGGNNPTDTQYF.

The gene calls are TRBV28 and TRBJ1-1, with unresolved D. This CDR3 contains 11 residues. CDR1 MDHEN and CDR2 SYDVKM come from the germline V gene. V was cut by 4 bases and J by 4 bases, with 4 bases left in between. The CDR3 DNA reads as TGTGCCAGCAGTTGGCGCACTGAAGCTTTCTTT. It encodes CASSWRTEAFF.

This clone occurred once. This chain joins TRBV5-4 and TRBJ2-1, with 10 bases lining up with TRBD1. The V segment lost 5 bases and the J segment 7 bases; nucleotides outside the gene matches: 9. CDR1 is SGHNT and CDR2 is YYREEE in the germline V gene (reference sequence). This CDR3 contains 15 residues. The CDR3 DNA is TGTGCCAGCAGGACAGGGACAGGGGATAGGAATGAGCAGTTCTTC. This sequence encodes CASRTGTGDRNEQFF. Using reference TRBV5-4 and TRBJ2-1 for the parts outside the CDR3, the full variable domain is ETGVTQSPTHLIKTRGQQVTLRCSSQSGHNTVSWYQQALGQGPQFIFQYYREEENGRGNFPPRFSGLQFPNYSSELNVNALELDDSALYLCASRTGTGDRNEQFFGPGTRLTVL.